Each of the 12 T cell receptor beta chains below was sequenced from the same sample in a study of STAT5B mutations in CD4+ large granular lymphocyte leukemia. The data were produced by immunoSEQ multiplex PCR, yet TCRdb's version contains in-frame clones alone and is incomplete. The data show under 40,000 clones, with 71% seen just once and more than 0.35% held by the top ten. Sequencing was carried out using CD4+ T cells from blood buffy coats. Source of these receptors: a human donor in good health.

The CDR3 protein is CASSKRLTGELFF. The CDR3 bases are TGTGCCAGTAGTAAGAGGTTGACCGGGGAGCTGTTTTTT. J is TRBJ2-2 and V is TRBV19, with D uncertain. The CDR3 contains 13 residues. V was cut by 4 bases and J by 5 bases, with 8 bases left in between. CDR1 is LNHDA and CDR2 is SQIVND in the germline V gene (reference sequence).

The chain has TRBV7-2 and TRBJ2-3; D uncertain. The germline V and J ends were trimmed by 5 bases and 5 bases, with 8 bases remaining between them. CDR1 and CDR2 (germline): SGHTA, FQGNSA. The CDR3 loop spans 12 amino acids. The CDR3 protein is CASSNLVDTQYF. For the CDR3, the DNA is TGTGCCAGCAGCAATCTCGTAGATACGCAGTATTTT.

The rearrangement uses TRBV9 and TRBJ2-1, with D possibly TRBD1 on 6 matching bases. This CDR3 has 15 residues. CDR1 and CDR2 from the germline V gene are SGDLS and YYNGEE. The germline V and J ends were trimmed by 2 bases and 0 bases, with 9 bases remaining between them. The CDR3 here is CASSVDSSSYNEQFF. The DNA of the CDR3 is TGTGCCAGCAGCGTGGACAGTAGCTCCTACAATGAGCAGTTCTTC.

The CDR3 coding sequence is TGTGCCAGCAGCCACAGGGGGGATGGCTACACCTTC. This gives the protein CASSHRGDGYTF. The rearrangement uses TRBV7-8 and TRBJ1-2, with 8 nucleotides matching TRBD1. V shed 5 bases and J 6 bases; nucleotides not matched to a gene: 2. Germline CDR1 is SGHVS and CDR2 is FQNEAQ. The CDR3 loop spans 12 amino acids. The full variable domain, with the rest looked up from reference TRBV7-8 and TRBJ1-2, is GAGVSQSPRYKVAKRGQDVALRCDPISGHVSLFWYQQALGQGPEFLTYFQNEAQLDKSGLPSDRFFAERPEGSVSTLKIQRTQQEDSAVYLCASSHRGDGYTFGSGTRLTVV.

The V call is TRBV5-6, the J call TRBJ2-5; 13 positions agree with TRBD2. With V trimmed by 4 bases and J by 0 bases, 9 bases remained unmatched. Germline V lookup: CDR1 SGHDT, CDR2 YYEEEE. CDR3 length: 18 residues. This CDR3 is CASSDGLAGARYQETQYF. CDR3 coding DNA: TGTGCCAGCAGCGACGGACTAGCGGGGGCGCGGTACCAAGAGACCCAGTACTTC.

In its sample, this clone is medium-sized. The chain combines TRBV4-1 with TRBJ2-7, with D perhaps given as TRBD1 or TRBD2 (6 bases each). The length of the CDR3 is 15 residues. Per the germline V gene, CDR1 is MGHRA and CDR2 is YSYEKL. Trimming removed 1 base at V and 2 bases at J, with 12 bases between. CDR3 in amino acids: CASSQVEGGPYEQYF. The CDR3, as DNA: TGCGCCAGCAGCCAAGTAGAGGGGGGACCCTACGAGCAGTACTTC.

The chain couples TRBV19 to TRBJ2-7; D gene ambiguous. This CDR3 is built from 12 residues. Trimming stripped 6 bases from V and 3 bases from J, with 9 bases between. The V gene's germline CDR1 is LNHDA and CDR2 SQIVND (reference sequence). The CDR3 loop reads CASRGPYYEQYF. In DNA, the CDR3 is TGTGCCAGTAGAGGACCTTACTACGAGCAGTACTTC. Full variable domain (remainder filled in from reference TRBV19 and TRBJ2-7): DGGITQSPKYLFRKEGQNVTLSCEQNLNHDAMYWYRQDPGQGLRLIYYSQIVNDFQKGDIAEGYSVSREKKESFPLTVTSAQKNPTAFYLCASRGPYYEQYFGPGTRLTVT.

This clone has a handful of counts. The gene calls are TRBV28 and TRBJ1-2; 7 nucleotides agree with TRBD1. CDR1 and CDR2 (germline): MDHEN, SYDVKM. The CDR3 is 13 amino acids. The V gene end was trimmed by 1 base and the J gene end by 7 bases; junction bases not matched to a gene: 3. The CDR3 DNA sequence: TGTGCCAGCAGTTTATCAGGGGGTAGTGGCTACACCTTC. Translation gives CASSLSGGSGYTF.

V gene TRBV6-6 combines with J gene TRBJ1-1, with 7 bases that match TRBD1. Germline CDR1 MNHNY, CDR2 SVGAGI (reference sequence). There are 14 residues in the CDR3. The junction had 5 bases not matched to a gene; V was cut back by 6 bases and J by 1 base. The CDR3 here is CASRQDRENTEAFF. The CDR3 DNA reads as TGTGCCAGCAGACAAGACAGGGAGAACACTGAAGCTTTCTTT.

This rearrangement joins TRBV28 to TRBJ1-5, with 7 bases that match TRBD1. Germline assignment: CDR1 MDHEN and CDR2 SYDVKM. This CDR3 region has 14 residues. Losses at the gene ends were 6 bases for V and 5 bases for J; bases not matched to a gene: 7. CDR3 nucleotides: TGTGCCAGCAGCCCCCAGGGGGGGCATCAGCCCCAGCATTTT. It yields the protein CASSPQGGHQPQHF.

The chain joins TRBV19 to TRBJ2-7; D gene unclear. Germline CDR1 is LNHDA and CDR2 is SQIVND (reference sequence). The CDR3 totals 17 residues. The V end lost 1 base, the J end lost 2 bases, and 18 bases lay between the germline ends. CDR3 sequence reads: CASSIGIMRTSAYEQYF. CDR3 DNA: TGTGCCAGTAGTATAGGTATAATGAGAACAAGTGCCTACGAGCAGTACTTC.

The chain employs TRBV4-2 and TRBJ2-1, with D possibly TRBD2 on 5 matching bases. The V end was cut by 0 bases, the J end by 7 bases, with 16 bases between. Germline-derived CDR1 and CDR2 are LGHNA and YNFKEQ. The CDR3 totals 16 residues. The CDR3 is CASSQDPAGQKNEQFF. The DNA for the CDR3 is TGTGCCAGCAGCCAAGATCCGGCGGGCCAGAAGAATGAGCAGTTCTTC.